The present entry profiles one T cell receptor beta chain with its context. The data are from a study of cytomegalovirus exposure and HLA in healthy donors. Assay: immunoSEQ multiplex PCR; the TCRdb copy retains only in-frame clones and omits some. This sample yields approximately 160,000 clones, of which around 96% are seen a single time; approximately 0.82% belongs to the top ten. This CDR3 is 14 amino acids long. V shed 7 bases and J shed 1 base, with 14 bases lying between them. Germline V lookup: CDR1 SGHTA, CDR2 FQGNSA. The donors were part of the validation cohort of fewer than 150 subjects. That cohort was separate from the first cohort, which comprised roughly 670 subjects.

The chain is built from TRBV7-2 and TRBJ2-7; perhaps TRBD1 as D (6 bases). The sequenced sample consisted of PBMCs. The clonotype was recovered from a woman between 18 and 29 years old in good health and CMV-seronegative. CDR3 region: CASNQGFESYEQYF. CDR3 DNA: TGTGCCAGCAACCAGGGGTTTGAGTCCTACGAGCAGTACTTC.